This T cell receptor beta chain was obtained from a study of blood T cell repertoires in COVID-19. Study in general: Acute and convalescent COVID-19 samples came from the United States, Italy and Spain. T cells, B-cell-depleted T cells, or PBMCs supplied cDNA or gDNA.

Per the original methods: By means of reference gene primer amplification, nucleated cell counts were estimated. Generated by immunoSEQ multiplex PCR, the TCRdb table keeps only in-frame clones and is missing some. The D gene and trimming were derived from the DNA, and the V and J assignments and clone size from that table. The sample records over 150,000 clones, around 80% being singletons. Trimming cost V 5 bases and J 4 bases; bases outside gene matches: 4. The CDR3 has 13 residues. Per germline, CDR1 GTSNPN and CDR2 SVGIG (reference sequence). The clonotype comes from a human donor in a cohort sampled during active COVID-19. The sequencing sample was made of peripheral blood. The chain employs TRBV30 and TRBJ1-5; 8 positions agree with TRBD1. Written as DNA, the CDR3 is TGTGCCTGGGCGGGACAGGATAATCAGCCCCAGCATTTT. It encodes CAWAGQDNQPQHF.